Here is one TCR beta chain with its context. Its antigen is not identified. All CD8+ T cell subsets were sorted in triplicate at 300,000 cells each. This CDR3 comprises 14 residues. The germline V gene has CDR1 SQVTM and CDR2 ANQGSEA. UMI-labeled 5' RACE yielded the TRB cDNA libraries. TCRdb reprocessed the 5' RACE reads, keeping one entry per CDR3 protein, no DNA. This table lists around 57,000 distinct CDR3 sequences. This record comes from a study of CXCR3-negative and CXCR3-positive naive CD8 T cells. Notes on the study in general: TRB CDR3 properties were used to infer TCR strength, and surface CD5 was comparable between naive subsets. Comparison of naive CXCR3-negative and CXCR3-positive cells revealed similar TRBV-TRBJ usage, while memory cells differed. Both naive subsets had comparably high diversity; memory CD8+ cells much lower.

This receptor was identified in a human donor in good health. Some clones in this sample may be carry-over from other donors' samples. Sequenced material: memory CD8+ T cells from blood. The rearrangement links TRBV29-1 to TRBJ2-1. The CDR3 loop is CSVETVKSYNEQFF.